Following are 19 T cell receptor beta chains from one sample sequenced in a study of OX40 agonist ivuxolimab in advanced cancers. Libraries were prepared by immunoSEQ multiplex PCR; TCRdb keeps only in-frame clonotypes and omits some of them. Altogether fewer than 55,000 clones are present, roughly 77% being singletons, with the ten largest covering about 0.73%. Sequenced material: CD4+ or CD8+ T cells sorted from blood, taken in a trial of the OX40 agonist ivuxolimab. The receptors come from an adult with an advanced solid tumor such as melanoma, head and neck, liver or kidney cancer.

The rearrangement joins TRBV5-4 to TRBJ1-6; 8 nucleotides align to TRBD1. CDR3 length: 16 residues. The V gene's germline CDR1 is SGHNT and CDR2 YYREEE (reference sequence). V gave up 4 bases and J gave up 3 bases; unmatched junction bases: 6. The CDR3 bases are TGTGCCAGCAGCAAGGGACAGGAGTTCTATAATTCACCCCTCCACTTT. It codes for CASSKGQEFYNSPLHF.

The J gene is TRBJ1-3, the V gene TRBV7-2, with 9 positions matching TRBD1. Unmatched junction bases numbered 2, after V lost 1 base and J lost 1 base. The CDR3 sequence is 16 residues long. Germline CDR1 reads SGHTA; CDR2 reads FQGNSA. The CDR3 loop is CASSLGGQGSGNTIYF. The CDR3 region has the DNA TGTGCCAGCAGCTTAGGGGGACAGGGTTCTGGAAACACCATATATTTT. The full variable domain, completed using reference TRBV7-2 and TRBJ1-3, is GAGVSQSPSNKVTEKGKDVELRCDPISGHTALYWYRQSLGQGLEFLIYFQGNSAPDKSGLPSDRFSAERTGGSVSTLTIQRTQQEDSAVYLCASSLGGQGSGNTIYFGEGSWLTVV.

The genes are TRBV11-1 and TRBJ2-5; maybe TRBD1 (5 bases). This CDR3 has 14 residues. Germline V gene data show CDR1 as SGHAT and CDR2 as FQDESV (reference sequence). Trimming removed 4 bases from V and 2 bases from J, with 11 bases in between. The CDR3 sequence is CASSSPTVQETQYF. The CDR3 DNA reads TGTGCCAGCAGCTCTCCGACAGTACAAGAGACCCAGTACTTC.

V is TRBV2 and J is TRBJ2-7; TRBD1 matches at 11 bases. CDR3 size: 15 residues. In germline, CDR1 is SNHLY, CDR2 FYNNEI. Germline trimming cut 2 bases from V and 6 bases from J; bases unmatched to any gene: 6. CDR3 bases: TGTGCCAGCAGTGAATTAAGGGGACAGGGGGTCGAGCAGTACTTC. Encoded protein: CASSELRGQGVEQYF.

This chain uses TRBV19 with TRBJ2-7, with D possibly being TRBD1 or TRBD2 (5 bases each). V dropped 5 bases and J dropped 2 bases, with 13 bases sitting between them. The germline gives CDR1 LNHDA, CDR2 SQIVND (reference sequence). This CDR3 region has 14 residues. CDR3 sequence: CASSDEGRPYEQYF. As DNA, the CDR3 is TGTGCCAGTAGTGACGAGGGGCGGCCCTACGAGCAGTACTTC.

This clone occurred a few times. The chain carries TRBV10-3 and TRBJ1-6; a possible D gene is TRBD1 (6 bases). The V end was cut by 4 bases, the J end by 7 bases, with 17 bases between. Germline assignment: CDR1 ENHRY and CDR2 SYGVKD. This CDR3 has 16 residues. The DNA for the CDR3 is TGTGCCATCAGTGCCTCTAATACAGGGACAAATTCACCCCTCCACTTT. This gives the protein CAISASNTGTNSPLHF.

The chain couples TRBV10-3 to TRBJ1-6; no clear D. CDR1 is ENHRY and CDR2 is SYGVKD in the germline V gene. Between the trimmed V and J ends, which lost 0 bases and 5 bases, there was a span of 8 bases. The CDR3 consists of 15 residues. The chain's CDR3 is CAISESAGDNSPLHF. CDR3 bases: TGTGCCATCAGTGAGTCGGCAGGCGATAATTCACCCCTCCACTTT.

V is TRBV19 and J is TRBJ2-7; TRBD1 might be the D (6 bases). Trimming left V 5 bases short and J 1 base short, with 12 bases between. The CDR3 consists of 14 residues. Germline V gives CDR1 LNHDA, CDR2 SQIVND (reference sequence). The CDR3 reads CASSFDRLSYEQYF. For the CDR3, the DNA is TGTGCCAGTAGTTTCGACAGGCTATCCTACGAGCAGTACTTC. Full variable domain (rest looked up from reference TRBV19 and TRBJ2-7): DGGITQSPKYLFRKEGQNVTLSCEQNLNHDAMYWYRQDPGQGLRLIYYSQIVNDFQKGDIAEGYSVSREKKESFPLTVTSAQKNPTAFYLCASSFDRLSYEQYFGPGTRLTVT.

The chain employs TRBV12-5 and TRBJ2-6; D call uncertain. The V and J ends lost 1 base and 0 bases respectively, with 4 bases between them. Germline CDR1 is LGHNT and CDR2 is FRNRAP. This CDR3 spans 15 amino acids. In DNA form, the CDR3 reads TGTGCTAGTGGTTTGGGGCACTCTGGGGCCAACGTCCTGACTTTC. Translated: CASGLGHSGANVLTF.

The V gene is TRBV9, the J gene TRBJ2-7; D remains ambiguous. Germline CDR1 and CDR2: SGDLS and YYNGEE. V shed 2 bases and J shed 2 bases, with 11 bases lying between them. This CDR3 is built from 14 residues. CDR3 DNA sequence: TGTGCCAGCAGCGTCGAGGACGCCGCCTACGAGCAGTACTTC. Amino acid sequence: CASSVEDAAYEQYF. Full variable domain (missing parts from reference TRBV9 and TRBJ2-7): DSGVTQTPKHLITATGQRVTLRCSPRSGDLSVYWYQQSLDQGLQFLIQYYNGEERAKGNILERFSAQQFPDLHSELNLSSLELGDSALYFCASSVEDAAYEQYFGPGTRLTVT.

V is TRBV7-3 and J is TRBJ2-5; TRBD1 matches 7 bases. The CDR3 spans 16 residues. Germline V gene lookup returns CDR1 SGHTA and CDR2 FQGTGA. J gave up 5 bases and V 5 bases, and 14 bases lay outside the gene matches. For the CDR3, the DNA is TGTGCCAGCAGCCAAGGGACAGCCACCGCCCAGGAGACCCAGTACTTC. Translation gives CASSQGTATAQETQYF. Supplemented by reference TRBV7-3 and TRBJ2-5, the full variable domain reads GAGVSQTPSNKVTEKGKYVELRCDPISGHTALYWYRQSLGQGPEFLIYFQGTGAADDSGLPNDRFFAVRPEGSVSTLKIQRTERGDSAVYLCASSQGTATAQETQYFGPGTRLLVL.

The V call is TRBV5-1, the J call TRBJ2-7; 11 positions agree with TRBD2. Losses at the gene ends were 0 bases for V and 6 bases for J; bases not matched to a gene: 5. This CDR3 is 15 amino acids long. Germline CDR1 is SGHRS and CDR2 is YFSETQ. This chain's CDR3 is CASSLGSGGAVEQYF. CDR3 bases: TGCGCCAGCAGCTTGGGTAGCGGGGGGGCCGTCGAGCAGTACTTC.

The chain employs TRBV7-2 and TRBJ2-1; no clear D gene. The V gene's germline CDR1 is SGHTA and CDR2 FQGNSA. The CDR3 has 16 residues. V lost 5 bases and J 3 bases, leaving 17 bases between the germline ends. Here the CDR3 reads CASSPIAIGNYNEQFF. The CDR3 nucleotides are TGTGCCAGCAGCCCCATCGCAATAGGAAACTACAATGAGCAGTTCTTC.

The J gene is TRBJ1-1, the V gene TRBV7-9; D may be TRBD1 (5 bases). The CDR3 is 14 amino acids. CDR1 SEHNR and CDR2 FQNEAQ come from the germline V gene (reference sequence). The ends were cut back, 2 bases at V and 1 base at J, with 8 bases in the middle. CDR3 bases: TGTGCCAGCAGCTTATTTCAGGGGAACACTGAAGCTTTCTTT. Protein sequence: CASSLFQGNTEAFF.

The gene calls are TRBV19 and TRBJ2-5; no clear D. V was pared by 2 bases and J by 2 bases, with 15 bases between. The germline CDR1 and CDR2 sequences are LNHDA and SQIVND (reference sequence). CDR3 size: 16 residues. CDR3 protein: CASSIKGWVGQETQYF. The CDR3, as DNA: TGTGCCAGTAGTATAAAAGGCTGGGTTGGGCAAGAGACCCAGTACTTC.

The rearrangement links TRBV9 to TRBJ1-1; 12 bases match TRBD1. The CDR3 covers 13 residues. Germline V gene data show CDR1 as SGDLS and CDR2 as YYNGEE. V trimming: 0 bases; J trimming: 14 bases; junction bases outside the gene matches: 5. The CDR3, as DNA: TGTGCCAGCAGCGTAGGGGGACAGGGGGCGGAATTCTTT. This sequence encodes CASSVGGQGAEFF.

The chain couples TRBV20-1 to TRBJ2-3; D not certain. The V gene's germline CDR1 is DFQATT and CDR2 SNEGSKA (reference sequence). The V end lost 0 bases, the J end lost 6 bases, and 4 bases lay between the germline ends. The CDR3 sequence is 11 residues long. The CDR3: CSARDPDTQYF. CDR3 coding DNA: TGCAGTGCTAGAGACCCGGATACGCAGTATTTT.

The count of this clone is one. V gene TRBV6-1 combines with J gene TRBJ2-1; D is ambiguous. Trimming shortened V by 1 base and J by 4 bases, and 8 bases separated the two germline ends. CDR1 MNHNS and CDR2 SASEGT come from the germline V gene. CDR3 size: 14 residues. The CDR3 DNA reads as TGTGCCAGCAGTGAAGGGGTCCAGTACAATGAGCAGTTCTTC. Its translation is CASSEGVQYNEQFF.

The rearrangement joins TRBV5-1 to TRBJ2-7, with 9 positions matching TRBD1. The germline gives CDR1 SGHRS, CDR2 YFSETQ. The CDR3 has 15 amino acids. V was pared by 3 bases and J by 7 bases, with 11 bases of the junction left unmatched. The DNA of the CDR3 is TGCGCCAGCAGCTACGGACAGGGGCCCAGAGGGGAGCAGTACTTC. This sequence encodes CASSYGQGPRGEQYF.